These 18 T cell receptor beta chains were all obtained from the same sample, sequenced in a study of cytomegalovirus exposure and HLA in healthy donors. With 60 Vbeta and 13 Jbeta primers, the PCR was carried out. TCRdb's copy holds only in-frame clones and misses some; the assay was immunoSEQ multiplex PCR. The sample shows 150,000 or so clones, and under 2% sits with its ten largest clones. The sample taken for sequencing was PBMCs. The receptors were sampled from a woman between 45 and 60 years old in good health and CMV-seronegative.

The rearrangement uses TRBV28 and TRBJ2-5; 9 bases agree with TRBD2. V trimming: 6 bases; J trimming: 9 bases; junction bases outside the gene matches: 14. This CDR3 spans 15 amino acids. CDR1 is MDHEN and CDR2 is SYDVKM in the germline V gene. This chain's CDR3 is CASSRPPTSGKAQYF. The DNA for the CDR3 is TGTGCCAGCAGCCGCCCACCGACTAGCGGAAAGGCCCAGTACTTC.

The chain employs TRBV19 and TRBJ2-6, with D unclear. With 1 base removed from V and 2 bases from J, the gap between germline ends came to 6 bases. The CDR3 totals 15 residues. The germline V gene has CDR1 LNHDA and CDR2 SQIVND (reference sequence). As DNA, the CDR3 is TGTGCCAGTAGTATAGGAGAGGCTGGGGCCAACGTCCTGACTTTC. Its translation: CASSIGEAGANVLTF.

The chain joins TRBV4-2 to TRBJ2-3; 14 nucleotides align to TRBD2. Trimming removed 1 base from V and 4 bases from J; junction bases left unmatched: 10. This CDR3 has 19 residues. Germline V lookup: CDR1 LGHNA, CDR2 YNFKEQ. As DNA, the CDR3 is TGTGCCAGCAGCCAAGGGACTAGCGGGGGGTCTCAGGGTGCAGATACGCAGTATTTT. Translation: CASSQGTSGGSQGADTQYF.

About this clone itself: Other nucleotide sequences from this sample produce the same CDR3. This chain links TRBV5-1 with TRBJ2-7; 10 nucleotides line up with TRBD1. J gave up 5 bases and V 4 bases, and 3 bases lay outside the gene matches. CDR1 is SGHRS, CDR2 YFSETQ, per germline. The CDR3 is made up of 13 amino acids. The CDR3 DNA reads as TGCGCCAGCAGCCGTGGGACAGGGGACGAGCAGTACTTC. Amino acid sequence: CASSRGTGDEQYF. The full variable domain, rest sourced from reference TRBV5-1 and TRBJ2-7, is KAGVTQTPRYLIKTRGQQVTLSCSPISGHRSVSWYQQTPGQGLQFLFEYFSETQRNKGNFPGRFSGRQFSNSRSEMNVSTLELGDSALYLCASSRGTGDEQYFGPGTRLTVT.

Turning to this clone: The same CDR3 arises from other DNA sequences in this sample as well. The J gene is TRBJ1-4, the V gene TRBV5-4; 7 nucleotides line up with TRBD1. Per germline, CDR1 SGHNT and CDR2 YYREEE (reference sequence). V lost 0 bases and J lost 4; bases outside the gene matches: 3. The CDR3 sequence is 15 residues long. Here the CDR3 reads CASSLGGTVNEKLFF. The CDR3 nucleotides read TGTGCCAGCAGCTTGGGCGGGACAGTTAATGAAAAACTGTTTTTT.

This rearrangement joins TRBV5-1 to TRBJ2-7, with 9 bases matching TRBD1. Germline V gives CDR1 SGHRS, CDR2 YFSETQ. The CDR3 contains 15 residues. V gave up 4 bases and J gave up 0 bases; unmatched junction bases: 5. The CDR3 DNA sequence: TGCGCCAGCAGCCCGACAGGGGGGAGCTCCTACGAGCAGTACTTC. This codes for CASSPTGGSSYEQYF.

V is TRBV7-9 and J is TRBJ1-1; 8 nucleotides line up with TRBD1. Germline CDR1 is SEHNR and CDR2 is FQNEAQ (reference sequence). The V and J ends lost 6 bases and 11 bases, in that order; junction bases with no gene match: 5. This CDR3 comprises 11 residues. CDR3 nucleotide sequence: TGTGCCAGCAGTCAACAGGGGGTGGCTTTCTTT. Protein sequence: CASSQQGVAFF.

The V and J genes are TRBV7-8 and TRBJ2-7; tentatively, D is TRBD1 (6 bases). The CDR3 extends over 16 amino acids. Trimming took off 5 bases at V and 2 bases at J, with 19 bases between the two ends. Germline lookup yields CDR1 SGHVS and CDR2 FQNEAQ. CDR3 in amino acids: CASSVRSGTPTYEQYF. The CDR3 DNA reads TGTGCCAGCAGCGTACGTTCGGGGACACCCACCTACGAGCAGTACTTC.

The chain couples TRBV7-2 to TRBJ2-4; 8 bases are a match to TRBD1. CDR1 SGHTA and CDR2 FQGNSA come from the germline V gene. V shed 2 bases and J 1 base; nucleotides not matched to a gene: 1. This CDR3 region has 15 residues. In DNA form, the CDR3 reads TGTGCCAGCAGCTTAAGACAGGGGGCCAAAAACATTCAGTACTTC. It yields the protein CASSLRQGAKNIQYF.

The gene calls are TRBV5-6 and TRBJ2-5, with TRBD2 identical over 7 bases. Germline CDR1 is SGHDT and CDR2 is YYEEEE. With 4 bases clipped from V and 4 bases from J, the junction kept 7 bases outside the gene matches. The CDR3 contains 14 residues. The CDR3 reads CASSPPTGGETQYF. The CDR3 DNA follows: TGTGCCAGCAGCCCCCCTACGGGGGGAGAGACCCAGTACTTC.

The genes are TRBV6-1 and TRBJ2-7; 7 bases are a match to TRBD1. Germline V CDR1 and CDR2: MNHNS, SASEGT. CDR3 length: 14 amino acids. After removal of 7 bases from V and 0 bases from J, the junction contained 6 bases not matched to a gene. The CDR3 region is CASKGQLSSYEQYF. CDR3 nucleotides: TGTGCCAGCAAGGGACAGTTAAGCTCCTACGAGCAGTACTTC.

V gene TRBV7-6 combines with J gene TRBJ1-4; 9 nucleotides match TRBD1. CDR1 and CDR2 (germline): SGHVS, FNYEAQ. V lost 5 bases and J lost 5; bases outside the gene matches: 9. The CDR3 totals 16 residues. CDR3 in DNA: TGTGCCAGCAGCGCCTCTAGGACAGGGGTGAATGAAAAACTGTTTTTT. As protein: CASSASRTGVNEKLFF.

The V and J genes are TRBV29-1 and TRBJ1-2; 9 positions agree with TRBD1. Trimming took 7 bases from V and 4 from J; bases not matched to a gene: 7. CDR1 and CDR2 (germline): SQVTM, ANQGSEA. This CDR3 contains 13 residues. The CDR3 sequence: CSGWTGDSYGYTF. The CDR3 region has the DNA TGCAGCGGGTGGACAGGGGATTCCTATGGCTACACCTTC.

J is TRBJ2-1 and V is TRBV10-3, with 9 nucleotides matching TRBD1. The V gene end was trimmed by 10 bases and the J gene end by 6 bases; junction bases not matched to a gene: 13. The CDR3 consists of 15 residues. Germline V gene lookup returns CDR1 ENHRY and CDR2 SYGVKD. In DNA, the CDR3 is TGTGCCACGGGGGGACCGGGACAGGGAGGCAATGAGCAGTTCTTC. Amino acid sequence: CATGGPGQGGNEQFF.

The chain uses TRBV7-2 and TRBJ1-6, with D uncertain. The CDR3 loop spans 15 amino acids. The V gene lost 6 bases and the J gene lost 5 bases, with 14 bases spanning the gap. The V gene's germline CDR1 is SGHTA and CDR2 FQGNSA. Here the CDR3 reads CASSLMGRDNSPLHF. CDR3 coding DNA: TGTGCCAGCAGTTTAATGGGTCGGGATAATTCACCCCTCCACTTT.

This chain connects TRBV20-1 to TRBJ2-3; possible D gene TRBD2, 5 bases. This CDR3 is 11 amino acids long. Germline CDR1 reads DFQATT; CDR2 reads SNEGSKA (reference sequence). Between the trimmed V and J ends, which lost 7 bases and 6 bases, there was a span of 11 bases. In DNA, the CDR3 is TGCAGTGGGGAGACCACGGATACGCAGTATTTT. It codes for CSGETTDTQYF.

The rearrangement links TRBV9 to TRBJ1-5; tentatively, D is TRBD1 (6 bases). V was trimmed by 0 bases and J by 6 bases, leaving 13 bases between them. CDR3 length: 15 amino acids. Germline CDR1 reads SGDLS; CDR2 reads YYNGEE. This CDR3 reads CASSVGGGGSQPQHF. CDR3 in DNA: TGTGCCAGCAGCGTAGGGGGGGGCGGAAGTCAGCCCCAGCATTTT.

The CDR3 spells CASSSPAGQGSNEQFF. The CDR3 region has the DNA TGTGCCAGCAGTTCCCCGGCGGGACAGGGATCCAATGAGCAGTTCTTC. The V call is TRBV28, the J call TRBJ2-1; 9 bases map to TRBD1. The CDR3 consists of 16 residues. Germline lookup yields CDR1 MDHEN and CDR2 SYDVKM. V shed 4 bases, J shed 6 bases, and the junction held 10 bases outside the gene matches.